The subject of this entry is one T cell receptor beta chain. Antigen: not known. This specimen comes from a study of shared clonotypes between healthy human individuals. Across the whole study: Samples came from two female and three male donors aged 18 to 49.

Sequencing used immunoSEQ multiplex PCR; TCRdb keeps in-frame clones, though not all of them. Among about a million clones listed, roughly 77% were seen once. J gave up 4 bases and V 4 bases, and 9 bases lay outside the gene matches. The CDR3 runs 17 residues. The germline V gene encodes CDR1 SGHDN and CDR2 FVKESK. Study-wide findings and caveats: Around 5% of naive CD4 clonotypes were common to a few donors. Relative to their counterparts shared across all four donors, non-shared clonotypes exhibited diminished generation probabilities. Donor scarcity curtailed the genetic and exposure-history diversity represented herein.

This clonotype was obtained from a man between 18 and 35 years old in good health. Some clones in this sample may be carry-over from other donors' samples. Sequenced: memory CD4+ T cells from PBMCs. Subset given: CD45RA-negative fraction. The V gene is TRBV14, the J gene TRBJ2-6; 8 nucleotides line up with TRBD1. This CDR3 reads CASSLGQARGGANVLTF. Here the CDR3 DNA reads TGTGCCAGCAGCCTGGGACAGGCCCGCGGAGGGGCCAACGTCCTGACTTTC.